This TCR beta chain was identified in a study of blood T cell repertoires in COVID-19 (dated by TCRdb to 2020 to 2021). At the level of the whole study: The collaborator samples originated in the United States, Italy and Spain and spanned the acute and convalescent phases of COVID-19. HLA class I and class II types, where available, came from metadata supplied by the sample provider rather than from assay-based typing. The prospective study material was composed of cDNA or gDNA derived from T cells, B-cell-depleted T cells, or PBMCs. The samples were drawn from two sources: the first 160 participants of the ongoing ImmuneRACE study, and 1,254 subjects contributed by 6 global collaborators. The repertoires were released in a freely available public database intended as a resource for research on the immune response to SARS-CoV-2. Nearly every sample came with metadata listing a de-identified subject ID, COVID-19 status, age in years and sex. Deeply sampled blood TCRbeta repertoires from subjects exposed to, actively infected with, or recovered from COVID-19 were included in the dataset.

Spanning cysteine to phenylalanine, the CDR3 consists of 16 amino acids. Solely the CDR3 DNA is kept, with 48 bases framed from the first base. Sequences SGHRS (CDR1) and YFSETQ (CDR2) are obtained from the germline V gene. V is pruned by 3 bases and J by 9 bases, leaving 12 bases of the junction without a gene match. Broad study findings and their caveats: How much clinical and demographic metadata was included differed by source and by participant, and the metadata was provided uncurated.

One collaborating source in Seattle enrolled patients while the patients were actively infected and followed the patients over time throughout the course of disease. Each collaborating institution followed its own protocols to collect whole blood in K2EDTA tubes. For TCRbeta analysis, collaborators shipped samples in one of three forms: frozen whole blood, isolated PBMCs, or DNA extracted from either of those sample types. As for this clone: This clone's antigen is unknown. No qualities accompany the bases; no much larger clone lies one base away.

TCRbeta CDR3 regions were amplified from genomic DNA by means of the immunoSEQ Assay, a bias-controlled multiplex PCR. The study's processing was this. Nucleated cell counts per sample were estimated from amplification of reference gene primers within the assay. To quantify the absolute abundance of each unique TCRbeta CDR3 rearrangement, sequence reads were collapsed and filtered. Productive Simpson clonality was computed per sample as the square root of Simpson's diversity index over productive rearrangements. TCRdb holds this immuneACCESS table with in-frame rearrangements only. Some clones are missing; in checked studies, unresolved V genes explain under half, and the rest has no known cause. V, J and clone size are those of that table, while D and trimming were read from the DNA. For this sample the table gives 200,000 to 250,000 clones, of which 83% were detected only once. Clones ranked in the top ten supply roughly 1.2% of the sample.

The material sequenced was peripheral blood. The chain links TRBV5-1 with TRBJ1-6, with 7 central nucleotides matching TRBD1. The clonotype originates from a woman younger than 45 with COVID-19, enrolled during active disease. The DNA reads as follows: TGCGCCAGCAGCTCAACCCTACAGGGGAACGGTTCACCCCTCCACTTT. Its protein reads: CASSSTLQGNGSPLHF.